The rows below give T cell receptor beta chains drawn from one sample of a study of PD-1 blockade in mismatch repair-deficient tumors. Clones were read by immunoSEQ multiplex PCR, and TCRdb kept only the in-frame ones, dropping some. The sample includes roughly 84,000 clones, over 70% of them seen just once. Material: peripheral blood, obtained 12 weeks after starting pembrolizumab. The receptors here all came from an adult with mismatch repair-deficient cancer. The CDR3 runs from the conserved cysteine through the conserved F or W. The D gene is left open where the match is weak. Part of the rows lack a size; the others show once, few, many or a class for expanded clones.

D	size	J	V	DNA	CDR3
TRBD1	-	TRBJ2-1	TRBV7-3	TGTGCCAGCAGCTCGGACAGGATAAACAATGAGCAGTTCTTC	CASSSDRINNEQFF
TRBD1	few	TRBJ2-7	TRBV11-3	TGTGCCAGCAGCAGGACAGGGTACGAGCAGTACTTC	CASSRTGYEQYF
TRBD2	-	TRBJ2-1	TRBV7-6	TGTGCCAGCAGCTTGACCGGGACTAGCTCCTACAATGAGCAGTTCTTC	CASSLTGTSSYNEQFF
TRBD1	once	TRBJ2-3	TRBV6-1	TGTGCCGGGGGGACAGGGGGAACAGATACGCAGTATTTT	CAGGTGGTDTQYF
-	-	TRBJ2-1	TRBV7-9	TGTGCCAGCAGCTTGTGGACCGATGAGCAGTTCTTC	CASSLWTDEQFF
TRBD2	-	TRBJ2-5	TRBV7-9	TGTGCCAGCACCGGCCGACTAGCGGCAGAAGAGACCCAGTACTTC	CASTGRLAAEETQYF
TRBD1	-	TRBJ2-5	TRBV29-1	TGCAGCGTTGAAGAAGGTCGGCCAGGGGGCTTGGGAGAGACCCAGTACTTC	CSVEEGRPGGLGETQYF
-	once	TRBJ1-1	TRBV18	TGTGCCAGCTCACCCCTTACGGGGGCGAACACTGAAGCTTTCTTT	CASSPLTGANTEAFF
-	-	TRBJ2-3	TRBV4-1	TGCGCCAGCAGCCTGGCGGGAAGGTCAGATACGCAGTATTTT	CASSLAGRSDTQYF
-	-	TRBJ2-1	TRBV9	TGTGCCAGCAGCGGCCTGAGCGAACACAATTACAATGAGCAGTTCTTC	CASSGLSEHNYNEQFF
TRBD2	-	TRBJ2-1	TRBV5-4	TGTGCCAGCAGCTTACAGCGGGATGGGAATGAGCAGTTCTTC	CASSLQRDGNEQFF
-	-	TRBJ1-3	TRBV18	TGTGCCAGCTCACCATCACGAGGGGGCTCTGGAAACACCATATATTTT	CASSPSRGGSGNTIYF
-	-	TRBJ1-2	TRBV7-2	TGTGCCAGCAGCCCCCGGACAGCCCGGGGGTATGGCTACACCTTC	CASSPRTARGYGYTF
TRBD1	-	TRBJ1-4	TRBV14	TGTGCCAGCAGCCAAAGACAGGGGACGAATGAAAAACTGTTTTTT	CASSQRQGTNEKLFF
TRBD1	many	TRBJ1-1	TRBV5-1	TGCGCCAGCAGTTTCGGACAGGAGGGCACTGAAGCTTTCTTT	CASSFGQEGTEAFF
TRBD1	-	TRBJ2-2	TRBV5-1	TGCGCCAGCACCCCCTCGACAGGGGGTATCACCGGGGAGCTGTTTTTT	CASTPSTGGITGELFF
TRBD2	-	TRBJ2-2	TRBV12-5	TGTGCTAGTGGTTTGTACACAACCCGCTTCGCGGGAGTGGGCGGAATCGATAACACCGGGGAGCTGTTTTTT	CASGLYTTRFAGVGGIDNTGELFF
-	-	TRBJ1-4	TRBV30	TGTGCCTGGAGCCCCGGGACTGTAGTTATGTTTTTT	CAWSPGTVVMFF
TRBD2	-	TRBJ2-7	TRBV18	TGTGCCAGCTCGGCGGGAGGTTCCTACTACGAGCAGTACTTC	CASSAGGSYYEQYF
-	-	TRBJ2-5	TRBV5-1	TGCGCCAGCAGCAGAACTGTAGAGACCCAGTACTTC	CASSRTVETQYF
-	-	TRBJ1-4	TRBV6-5	TGTGCCAGCAGTTACGGCCAGGGGGAAAAACTGTTTTTT	CASSYGQGEKLFF
-	-	TRBJ2-7	TRBV29-1	TGCAGCGTTGCCCAGCGGGCCTCCTACGAGCAGTACTTC	CSVAQRASYEQYF
-	-	TRBJ1-1	TRBV30	TGTGCCTGTTTCAAGCGGGGAATGAACACTGAAGCTTTCTTT	CACFKRGMNTEAFF
-	-	TRBJ2-7	TRBV14	TGTGCCAGCAGGCCGGACCTTACCTACGAGCAGTACTTC	CASRPDLTYEQYF
-	-	TRBJ1-2	TRBV19	TGTGCCAGTAGTATAATTCTCCCCGGGGGCAGTCGCTCTACCTATGGCTACACCTTC	CASSIILPGGSRSTYGYTF
-	-	TRBJ1-1	TRBV6-5	TGTGCCAGCAGTTCTCGCAGGGATGAGGCTTTCTTT	CASSSRRDEAFF
-	-	TRBJ2-1	TRBV19	TGTGCCAGTAGTACCCCCGGGACCCCAAAACCCTACAATGAGCAGTTCTTC	CASSTPGTPKPYNEQFF
TRBD2	few	TRBJ2-7	TRBV19	TGTGCCAGTAGTAAGGGACTAGCGGGAGCCTACGAGCAGTACTTC	CASSKGLAGAYEQYF
-	-	TRBJ2-1	TRBV29-1	TGCAGCGTTAAAGCTGGGATCAATGAGCAGTTCTTC	CSVKAGINEQFF
TRBD1	-	TRBJ1-1	TRBV6-5	TGTGCCAGCAGCCCAACAGGGGTGAACACTGAAGCTTTCTTT	CASSPTGVNTEAFF
TRBD2	-	TRBJ2-5	TRBV5-1	TGCGCCAGCAGCTTGTCGACTAGCGGGAGTATAGAGACCCAGTACTTC	CASSLSTSGSIETQYF
-	-	TRBJ1-2	TRBV6-1	TGTGCCAGCAGTGAAGGAGACCTGACGTATGGCTACACCTTC	CASSEGDLTYGYTF
-	-	TRBJ1-4	TRBV11-2	TGTGCCAGCAGCCGTCCCCCTGGGGGGAATAATGAAAAACTGTTTTTT	CASSRPPGGNNEKLFF
-	-	TRBJ2-7	TRBV2	TGTGCCAGCATACCTAGGTTCTCCTACGAGCAGTACTTC	CASIPRFSYEQYF
-	-	TRBJ2-7	TRBV6-1	TGTGCCAGTAAAGCGGTGTCGAAATCGTACGAGCAGTACTTC	CASKAVSKSYEQYF
TRBD1	-	TRBJ1-2	TRBV2	TGTGCCAGCAGATTACAGGGGGTTAACTATGGCTACACCTTC	CASRLQGVNYGYTF
TRBD1	-	TRBJ2-1	TRBV15	TGTGCCACCAGCAGAGGACAGGGAGATGAGCAGTTCTTC	CATSRGQGDEQFF
TRBD2	-	TRBJ2-7	TRBV7-2	TGTGCCAGCAGCTTAGACTTACTAGCGCCTTCCTACGAGCAGTACTTC	CASSLDLLAPSYEQYF
TRBD1	-	TRBJ2-7	TRBV10-2	TGCGCCAGCAGTGACCCGGGACAGGTCCCCTACGAGCAGTACTTC	CASSDPGQVPYEQYF
-	once	TRBJ2-1	TRBV5-1	TGCGCCAGCAGCTTGGGAGGGGGTCCGGGGAATGAGCAGTTCTTC	CASSLGGGPGNEQFF
TRBD2	few	TRBJ2-2	TRBV9	TGTGCCAGCAGCGTAGCTAGGGCTAGCGGGAGCTCCGGGGAGCTGTTTTTT	CASSVARASGSSGELFF
-	-	TRBJ2-1	TRBV27	TGTGCCAGCAGTCAGGGCGGAACCTACAATGAGCAGTTCTTC	CASSQGGTYNEQFF
-	-	TRBJ2-1	TRBV27	TGTGCCAGCAGTCTCCTGGGGAGCGGGTCTTTTTTATCCTACAATGAGCAGTTCTTC	CASSLLGSGSFLSYNEQFF
-	-	TRBJ2-7	TRBV2	TGTGCCAGCAGTCAGATCACTAGCCTTGGGGAGCAGTACTTC	CASSQITSLGEQYF
TRBD2	-	TRBJ2-5	TRBV7-2	TGTGCCAGCAGCCCCACGCCGAGGACTAGCGGGAGCGGGGCCTACTTC	CASSPTPRTSGSGAYF
-	-	TRBJ1-5	TRBV7-9	TGTGCCAGCAGCTTAGATTTTTATAGCAATCAGCCCCAGCATTTT	CASSLDFYSNQPQHF
TRBD1	-	TRBJ1-1	TRBV4-2	TGTGCCAGCAGCCAAGGAGACAGGGTCCGCCAGGGGTGGGCTTTCTTT	CASSQGDRVRQGWAFF
TRBD2	-	TRBJ2-7	TRBV6-5	TGTGCCAGCAGTCCCCCCCTAGCGGGAGTTAACGAGCAGTACTTC	CASSPPLAGVNEQYF
TRBD1	once	TRBJ1-1	TRBV5-1	TGCGCCAGCAGGTTTACAGGGGGGAGCGCTGAAGCTTTCTTT	CASRFTGGSAEAFF